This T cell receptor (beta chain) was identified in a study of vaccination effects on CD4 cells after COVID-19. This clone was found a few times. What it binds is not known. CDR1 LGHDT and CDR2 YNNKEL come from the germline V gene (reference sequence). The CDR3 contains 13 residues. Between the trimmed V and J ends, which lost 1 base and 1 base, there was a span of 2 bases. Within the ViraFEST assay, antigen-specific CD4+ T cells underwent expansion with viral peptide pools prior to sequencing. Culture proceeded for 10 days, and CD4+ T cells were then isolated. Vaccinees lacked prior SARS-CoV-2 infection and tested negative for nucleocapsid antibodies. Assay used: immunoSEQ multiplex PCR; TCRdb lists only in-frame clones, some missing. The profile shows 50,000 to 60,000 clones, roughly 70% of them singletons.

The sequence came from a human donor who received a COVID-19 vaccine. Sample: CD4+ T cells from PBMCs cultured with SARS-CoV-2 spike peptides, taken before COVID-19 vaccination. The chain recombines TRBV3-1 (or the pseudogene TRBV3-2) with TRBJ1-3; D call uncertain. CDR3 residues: CASSQGSGNTIYF. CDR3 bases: TGTGCCAGCAGCCAAGGTTCTGGAAACACCATATATTTT.